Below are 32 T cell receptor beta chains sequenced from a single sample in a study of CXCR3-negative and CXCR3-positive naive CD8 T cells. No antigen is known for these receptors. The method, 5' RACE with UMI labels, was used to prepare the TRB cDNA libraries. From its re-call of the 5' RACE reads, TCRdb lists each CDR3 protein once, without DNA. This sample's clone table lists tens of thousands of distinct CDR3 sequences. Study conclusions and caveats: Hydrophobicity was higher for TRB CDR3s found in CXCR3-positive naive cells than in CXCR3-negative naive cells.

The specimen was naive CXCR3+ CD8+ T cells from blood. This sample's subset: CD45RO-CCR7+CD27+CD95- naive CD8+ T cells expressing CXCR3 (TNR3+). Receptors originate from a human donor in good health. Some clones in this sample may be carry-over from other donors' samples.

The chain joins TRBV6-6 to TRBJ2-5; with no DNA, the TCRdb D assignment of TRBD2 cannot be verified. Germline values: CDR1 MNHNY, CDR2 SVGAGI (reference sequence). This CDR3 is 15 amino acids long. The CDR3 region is CASSFPLAGQETQYF.

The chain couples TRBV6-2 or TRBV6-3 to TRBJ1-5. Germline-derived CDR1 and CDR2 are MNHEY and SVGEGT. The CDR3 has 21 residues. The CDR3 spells CASSYPRTRPEVLSSNQPQHF.

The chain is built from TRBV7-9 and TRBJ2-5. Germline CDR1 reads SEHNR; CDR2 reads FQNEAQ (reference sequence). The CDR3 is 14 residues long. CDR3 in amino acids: CASSLRNYQETQYF.

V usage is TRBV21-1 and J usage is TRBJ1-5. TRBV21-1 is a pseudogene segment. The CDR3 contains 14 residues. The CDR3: CASSKAGVRQPPHF.

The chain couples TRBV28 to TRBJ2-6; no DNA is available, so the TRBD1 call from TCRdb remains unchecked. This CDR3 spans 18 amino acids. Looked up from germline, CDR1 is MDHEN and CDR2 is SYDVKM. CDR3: CASTLDRGGDYGANVLTF.

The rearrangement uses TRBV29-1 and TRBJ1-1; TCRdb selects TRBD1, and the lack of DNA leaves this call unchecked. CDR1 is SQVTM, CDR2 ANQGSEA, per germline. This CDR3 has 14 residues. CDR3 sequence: CSVVLTGEGTEAFF.

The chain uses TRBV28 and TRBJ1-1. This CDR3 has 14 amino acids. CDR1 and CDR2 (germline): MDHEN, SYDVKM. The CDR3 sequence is CASSLGRLNTEAFF.

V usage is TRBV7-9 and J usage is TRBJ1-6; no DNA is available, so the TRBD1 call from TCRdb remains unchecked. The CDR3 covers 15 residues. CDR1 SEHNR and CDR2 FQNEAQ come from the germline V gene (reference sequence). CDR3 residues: CASSLTGGPNSPLHF.

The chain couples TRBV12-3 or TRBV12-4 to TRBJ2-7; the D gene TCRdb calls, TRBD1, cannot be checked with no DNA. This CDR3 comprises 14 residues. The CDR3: CASSFTGTGYEQYF.

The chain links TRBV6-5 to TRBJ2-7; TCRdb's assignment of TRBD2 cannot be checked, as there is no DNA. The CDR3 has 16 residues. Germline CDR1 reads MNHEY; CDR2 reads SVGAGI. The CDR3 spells CASSWGTSGFSYEQYF.

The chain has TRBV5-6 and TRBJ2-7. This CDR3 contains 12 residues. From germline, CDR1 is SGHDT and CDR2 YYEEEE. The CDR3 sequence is CASSGATYEQYF.

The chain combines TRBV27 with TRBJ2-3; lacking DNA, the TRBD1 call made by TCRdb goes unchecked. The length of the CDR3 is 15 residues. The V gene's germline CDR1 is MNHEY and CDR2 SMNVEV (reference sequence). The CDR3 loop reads CASSLLGAVVDTQYF.

CDR3 in amino acids: CRVEDETPGSSYEQYF. The chain couples TRBV29-1 to TRBJ2-7. This CDR3 has 16 residues. Germline V gene data show CDR1 as SQVTM and CDR2 as ANQGSEA.

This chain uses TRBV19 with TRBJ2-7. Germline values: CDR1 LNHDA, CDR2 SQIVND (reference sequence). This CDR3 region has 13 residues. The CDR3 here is CASSTNADYEQYF. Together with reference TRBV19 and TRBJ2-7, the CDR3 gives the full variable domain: DGGITQSPKYLFRKEGQNVTLSCEQNLNHDAMYWYRQDPGQGLRLIYYSQIVNDFQKGDIAEGYSVSREKKESFPLTVTSAQKNPTAFYLCASSTNADYEQYFGPGTRLTVT.

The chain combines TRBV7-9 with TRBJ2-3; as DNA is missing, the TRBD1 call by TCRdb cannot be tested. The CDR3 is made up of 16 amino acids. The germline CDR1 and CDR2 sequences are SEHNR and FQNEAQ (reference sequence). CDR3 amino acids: CASSLQRTGWGDTQYF.

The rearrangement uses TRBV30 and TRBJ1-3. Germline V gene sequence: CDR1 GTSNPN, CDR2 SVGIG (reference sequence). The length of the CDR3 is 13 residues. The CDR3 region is CAWSGHTGNTIYF.

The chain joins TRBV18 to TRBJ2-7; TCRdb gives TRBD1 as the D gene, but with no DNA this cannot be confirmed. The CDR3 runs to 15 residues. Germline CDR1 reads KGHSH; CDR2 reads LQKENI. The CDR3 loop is CASSPPLDRDDEQYF.

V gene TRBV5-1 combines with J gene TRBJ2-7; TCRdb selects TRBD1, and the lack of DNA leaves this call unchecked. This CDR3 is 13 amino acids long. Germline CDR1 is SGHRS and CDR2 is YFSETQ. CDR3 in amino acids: CASSGTEVYEQYF.

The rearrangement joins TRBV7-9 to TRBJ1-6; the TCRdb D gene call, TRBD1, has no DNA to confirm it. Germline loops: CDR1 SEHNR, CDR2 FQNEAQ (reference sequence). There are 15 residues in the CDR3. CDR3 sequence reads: CASSSRDRGNSPLHF.

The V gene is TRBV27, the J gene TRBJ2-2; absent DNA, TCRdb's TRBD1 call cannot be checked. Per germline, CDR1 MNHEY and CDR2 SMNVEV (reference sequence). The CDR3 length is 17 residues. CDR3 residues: CASSLYLGGLNTGELFF.

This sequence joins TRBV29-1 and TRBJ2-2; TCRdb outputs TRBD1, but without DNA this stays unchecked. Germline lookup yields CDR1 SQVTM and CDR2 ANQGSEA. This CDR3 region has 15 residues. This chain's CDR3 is CSVEGAGSNTGELFF.

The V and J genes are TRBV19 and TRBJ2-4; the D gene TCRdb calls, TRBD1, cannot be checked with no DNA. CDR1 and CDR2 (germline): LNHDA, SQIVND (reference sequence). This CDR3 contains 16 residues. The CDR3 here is CASSIPGGTRKNIQYF.

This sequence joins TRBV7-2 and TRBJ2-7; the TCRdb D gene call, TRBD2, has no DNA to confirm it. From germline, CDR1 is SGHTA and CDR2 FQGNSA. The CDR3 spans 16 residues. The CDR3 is CASSLARDLFSYEQYF.

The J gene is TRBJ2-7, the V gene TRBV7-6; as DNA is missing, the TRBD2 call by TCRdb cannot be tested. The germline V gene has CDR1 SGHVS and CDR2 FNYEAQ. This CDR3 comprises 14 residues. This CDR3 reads CASSFASGSSEQYF.

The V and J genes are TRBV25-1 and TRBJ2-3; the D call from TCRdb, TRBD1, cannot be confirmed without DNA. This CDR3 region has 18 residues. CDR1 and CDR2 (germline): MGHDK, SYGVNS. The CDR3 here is CASSEFTNRETGTDTQYF.

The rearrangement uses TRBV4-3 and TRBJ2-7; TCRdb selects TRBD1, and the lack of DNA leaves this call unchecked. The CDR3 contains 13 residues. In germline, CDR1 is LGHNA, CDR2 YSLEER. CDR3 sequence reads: CASSQTVSYEQYF.

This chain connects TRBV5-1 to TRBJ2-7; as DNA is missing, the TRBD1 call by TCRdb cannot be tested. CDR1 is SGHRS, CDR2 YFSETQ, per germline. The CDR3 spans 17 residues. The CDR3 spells CASSTVGAGQGLNEQYF.

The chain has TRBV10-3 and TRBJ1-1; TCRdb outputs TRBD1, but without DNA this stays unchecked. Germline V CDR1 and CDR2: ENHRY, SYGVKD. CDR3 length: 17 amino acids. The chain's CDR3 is CAISEGTGAVEGTEAFF.

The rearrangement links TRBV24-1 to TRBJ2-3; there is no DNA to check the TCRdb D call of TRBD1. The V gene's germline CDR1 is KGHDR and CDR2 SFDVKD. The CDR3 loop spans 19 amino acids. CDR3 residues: CATSDLRQGGRGGADTQYF.

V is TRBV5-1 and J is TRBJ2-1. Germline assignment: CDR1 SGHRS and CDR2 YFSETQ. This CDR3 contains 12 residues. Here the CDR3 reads CASSWNSVEQFF.

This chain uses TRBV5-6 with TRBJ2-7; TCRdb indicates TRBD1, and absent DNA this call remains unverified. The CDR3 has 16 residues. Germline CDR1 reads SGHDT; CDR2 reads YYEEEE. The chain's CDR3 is CASSFISGARSYEQYF.

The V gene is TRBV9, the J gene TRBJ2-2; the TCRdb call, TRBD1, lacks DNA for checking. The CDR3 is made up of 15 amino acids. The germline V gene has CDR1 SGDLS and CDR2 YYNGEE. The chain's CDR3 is CASSGTGGNTGELFF.